The rows below give T cell receptor beta chains drawn from one sample of a study of shared T cell receptors in the human thymus. The protocol was immunoSEQ multiplex PCR, while the TCRdb copy is restricted to in-frame clones and leaves out a portion. This table has under 450,000 clones, approximately 95% appearing once. Sequenced material: thymocytes. All receptors come from a human donor. The CDR3 runs from the conserved cysteine through the conserved F or W. A D gene is named only where the DNA matches it firmly. Clone size is stated in some rows and not others, as once, few, many or a class when expanded.

CSVDGEGTGELFF	TGCAGCGTTGATGGAGAGGGGACCGGGGAGCTGTTTTTT	.	TRBV29-1	TRBJ2-2	.
CAISESPLMRRGAGANVLTF	TGTGCCATCAGTGAGTCTCCCCTGATGCGGAGAGGCGCTGGGGCCAACGTCCTGACTTTC	.	TRBV10-3	TRBJ2-6	.
CASSLTQGHSYEQYF	TGTGCCAGCAGCTTAACACAGGGCCACTCCTACGAGCAGTACTTC	once	TRBV7-9	TRBJ2-7	.
CASSESRGNEQFF	TGCGCCAGCAGTGAGTCTCGGGGTAATGAGCAGTTCTTC	.	TRBV10-1	TRBJ2-1	.
CASSYGFSYEQYF	TGTGCCAGCAGTTATGGATTTTCCTACGAGCAGTACTTC	once	TRBV6-1	TRBJ2-7	.
CASSSGTSTDTQYF	TGTGCCAGCAGCTCCGGGACTAGCACAGATACGCAGTATTTT	.	TRBV11-3	TRBJ2-3	.
CATAGTGSYEQYF	TGTGCCACCGCCGGGACAGGGTCCTACGAGCAGTACTTC	.	TRBV15	TRBJ2-7	TRBD1
CASSPKAHYKEKLFF	TGTGCCAGCAGCCCGAAAGCGCACTATAAGGAAAAACTGTTTTTT	.	TRBV28	TRBJ1-4	.
CASSTLSRAAGELFF	TGTGCCAGTAGTACCCTCAGCAGGGCAGCGGGGGAGCTGTTTTTT	.	TRBV19	TRBJ2-2	.
CAIKLRAAGGWAGELFF	TGTGCCATCAAGCTTCGTGCAGCGGGAGGCTGGGCCGGGGAGCTGTTTTTT	.	TRBV10-3	TRBJ2-2	TRBD2
CASSPSRITTSGYIVGSYNEQFF	TGCGCCAGCAGCCCTTCGAGAATAACGACTAGCGGGTACATCGTTGGCTCCTACAATGAGCAGTTCTTC	.	TRBV5-1	TRBJ2-1	TRBD2
CASSQVAGRASNQPQHF	TGTGCCAGCAGCCAAGTGGCGGGCAGGGCCTCCAATCAGCCCCAGCATTTT	.	TRBV4-2	TRBJ1-5	.
CASRLQGTGELFF	TGTGCCAGCAGGTTACAGGGGACCGGGGAGCTGTTTTTT	once	TRBV28	TRBJ2-2	TRBD1
CASSKAHDMYSNQPQHF	TGTGCCAGCAGCAAAGCCCACGACATGTATAGCAATCAGCCCCAGCATTTT	.	TRBV21-1	TRBJ1-5	.
CASSPGAGYLFF	TGTGCCAGCAGCCCCGGGGCAGGGTATCTGTTTTTT	.	TRBV7-3	TRBJ2-2	.
CASSPRGEGNYGYTF	TGTGCCAGCAGCCCCCGAGGGGAGGGTAACTATGGCTACACCTTC	.	TRBV11-2	TRBJ1-2	.
CASSFSGPPRKDTQYF	TGTGCCAGCAGCTTTAGCGGGCCACCCCGTAAAGATACGCAGTATTTT	.	TRBV7-2	TRBJ2-3	TRBD2
CASSKAPSTDTQYF	TGTGCCAGTAGTAAGGCTCCTAGCACAGATACGCAGTATTTT	once	TRBV19	TRBJ2-3	.
CASSPRDPNYEQYF	TGTGCCAGCAGCCCCCGGGACCCAAACTACGAGCAGTACTTC	.	TRBV7-2	TRBJ2-7	.
CASSWGQATSYGYTF	TGTGCCAGCAGCTGGGGACAGGCCACTTCGTATGGCTACACCTTC	.	TRBV7-9	TRBJ1-2	TRBD1
CASSLKAGFNNEQFF	TGTGCCAGCAGCCTTAAAGCGGGTTTTAACAATGAGCAGTTCTTC	once	TRBV28	TRBJ2-1	.
CASSQNGRGDQPQHF	TGTGCCAGCAGCCAAAACGGGAGGGGTGATCAGCCCCAGCATTTT	.	TRBV4-2	TRBJ1-5	.
CASSQGGTSGRNEQFF	TGTGCCAGCAGCCAAGGAGGAACTAGCGGGAGAAATGAGCAGTTCTTC	.	TRBV14	TRBJ2-1	TRBD2
CASSHEGSEQYF	TGCGCCAGCTCCCACGAAGGTTCCGAGCAGTACTTC	once	TRBV5-1	TRBJ2-7	.
CASSFPGGSYGYTF	TGTGCCAGCAGTTTCCCAGGGGGCAGCTATGGCTACACCTTC	once	TRBV28	TRBJ1-2	TRBD1
CASSQVPGHSYNEQFF	TGCGCCAGCAGCCAAGTTCCGGGGCACTCCTACAATGAGCAGTTCTTC	.	TRBV4-1	TRBJ2-1	.
CASSLGEGYSNQPQHF	TGTGCCAGCAGCTTAGGTGAGGGTTATAGCAATCAGCCCCAGCATTTT	few	TRBV11-2	TRBJ1-5	.
CASSFLSGASYNEQFF	TGTGCCAGCAGCTTCTTAAGCGGGGCCTCCTACAATGAGCAGTTCTTC	.	TRBV11-2	TRBJ2-1	TRBD2
CASSLGVLGELPYNEQFF	TGTGCTAGCAGCTTAGGGGTCCTAGGGGAGTTGCCCTACAATGAGCAGTTCTTC	.	TRBV7-7	TRBJ2-1	.
CSVEFTVWDPKGYYGYTF	TGCAGCGTTGAATTCACCGTTTGGGATCCCAAGGGGTACTATGGCTACACCTTC	.	TRBV29-1	TRBJ1-2	.
CASSFGQGETQYF	TGTGCCAGCAGCTTCGGACAGGGAGAGACCCAGTACTTC	.	TRBV11-2	TRBJ2-5	TRBD1
CASSFGKDTQETQYF	TGTGCCAGCAGCTTTGGTAAAGACACCCAAGAGACCCAGTACTTC	.	TRBV7-2	TRBJ2-5	.
CAAEPAGTGDHEQYF	TGTGCCGCGGAACCGGCCGGGACAGGGGACCACGAGCAGTACTTC	.	TRBV28	TRBJ2-7	TRBD1
CASSRRDRGTRSGANVLTF	TGTGCCAGCAGCCGCCGGGACAGGGGGACCCGCTCTGGGGCCAACGTCCTGACTTTC	.	TRBV7-2	TRBJ2-6	TRBD1
CASSSPDRKETQYF	TGTGCCAGCAGCTCCCCGGACAGAAAAGAGACCCAGTACTTC	.	TRBV5-4	TRBJ2-5	.
CASSVGGRAHEQFF	TGTGCCAGCAGCGTAGGAGGCAGGGCTCATGAGCAGTTCTTC	.	TRBV9	TRBJ2-1	.
CAWLTGAEAFF	TGTGCCTGGCTTACAGGGGCTGAAGCTTTCTTT	.	TRBV30	TRBJ1-1	TRBD1
CATPGTNIKMNTEAFF	TGTGCCACCCCTGGGACAAACATTAAAATGAACACTGAAGCTTTCTTT	once	TRBV19	TRBJ1-1	.
CASSPPWIQRAFF	TGTGCCAGCTCACCGCCGTGGATACAACGAGCTTTCTTT	.	TRBV18	TRBJ1-1	.
CASSSNAGGGEKLFF	TGTGCCAGCAGTTCAAATGCAGGAGGAGGTGAAAAACTGTTTTTT	once	TRBV6-7	TRBJ1-4	.
CASGNTRNEQFF	TGTGCCAGCGGCAACACCAGGAATGAGCAGTTCTTC	.	TRBV2	TRBJ2-1	.
CASNARTYTEAFF	TGTGCCAGCAACGCCCGGACCTACACTGAAGCTTTCTTT	.	TRBV6-5	TRBJ1-1	.
CASASRPGHRSADTQYF	TGTGCCAGCGCTTCCCGGCCGGGACATCGGTCGGCAGATACGCAGTATTTT	.	TRBV28	TRBJ2-3	.
CASSVWLGQSNYGYTF	TGTGCCAGCAGTGTGTGGCTGGGGCAGTCTAACTATGGCTACACCTTC	.	TRBV6-1	TRBJ1-2	.
CASSIGPDGSNEQFF	TGTGCCAGTAGTATAGGGCCCGACGGGAGCAATGAGCAGTTCTTC	.	TRBV19	TRBJ2-1	.
CASSQDQIPRETQYF	TGTGCCAGCAGCCAAGATCAGATCCCCCGGGAGACCCAGTACTTC	.	TRBV4-2	TRBJ2-5	.
CASSQDMEYTGELFF	TGCGCCAGCAGCCAAGACATGGAGTACACCGGGGAGCTGTTTTTT	.	TRBV4-1	TRBJ2-2	.